The 23 T cell receptor beta chains reported below all come from one sample, sequenced in a study of OX40 agonist ivuxolimab in advanced cancers. TCRdb's copy holds only in-frame clones and misses some; the assay was immunoSEQ multiplex PCR. The sample holds roughly 75,000 clones; more than 80% are singletons and the top ten take under 3.5%. Sequenced here: CD4+ or CD8+ T cells sorted from blood, sampled in a trial of the OX40 agonist ivuxolimab. These receptors all come from an adult with an advanced solid tumor such as melanoma, head and neck, liver or kidney cancer.

The V and J genes are TRBV25-1 and TRBJ1-2, with D unclear. CDR3 length equals 13 residues. Germline V gene data show CDR1 as MGHDK and CDR2 as SYGVNS. V lost 1 base to trimming and J lost 4 bases, with 7 bases between them. The CDR3 DNA reads TGTGCCAGCAGTGAATCCGGCAGCTATGGCTACACCTTC. Its protein product is CASSESGSYGYTF.

V is TRBV28 and J is TRBJ2-7; D gene unclear. The CDR3 covers 12 residues. The V gene's germline CDR1 is MDHEN and CDR2 SYDVKM. Trimming shortened V by 2 bases and J by 3 bases, and 5 bases separated the two germline ends. CDR3: CASSLLDYEQYF. For the CDR3, the DNA is TGTGCCAGCAGTTTACTAGACTACGAGCAGTACTTC.

The rearrangement joins TRBV28 to TRBJ2-7; D not certain. The germline CDR1 and CDR2 sequences are MDHEN and SYDVKM. V shed 7 bases and J shed 2 bases, with 12 bases lying between them. The CDR3 runs 13 residues. The CDR3: CASTGLSPYEQYF. CDR3 DNA sequence: TGTGCCAGCACGGGCCTAAGTCCCTACGAGCAGTACTTC.

This chain connects TRBV7-9 to TRBJ2-1, with a tentative D call TRBD1 (5 bases). The germline V gene encodes CDR1 SEHNR and CDR2 FQNEAQ (reference sequence). This CDR3 comprises 14 residues. V was shortened by 3 bases and J by 4 bases, with 10 bases between the two germline ends. The CDR3 DNA reads as TGTGCCAGCAGCTTTGGAGACAGTTACAATGAGCAGTTCTTC. Protein: CASSFGDSYNEQFF.

V and J are TRBV19 and TRBJ2-7; D remains ambiguous. The CDR3 is made up of 14 amino acids. Deletions cut 4 bases from V and 2 bases from J, with 12 bases between. The germline V gene encodes CDR1 LNHDA and CDR2 SQIVND (reference sequence). CDR3 sequence: CASSTSYQPYEQYF. DNA of the CDR3: TGTGCCAGTAGTACGTCCTACCAACCCTACGAGCAGTACTTC.

The gene calls are TRBV7-2 and TRBJ2-5; D is uncertain. The CDR3 is 12 amino acids. Germline lookup yields CDR1 SGHTA and CDR2 FQGNSA. V gave up 4 bases and J gave up 5 bases, with 8 bases separating them. CDR3 amino acids: CASSSTRETQYF. The CDR3 coding sequence is TGTGCCAGCAGCTCCACCAGGGAGACCCAGTACTTC.

The chain employs TRBV7-9 and TRBJ1-1, with D unresolved. V shed 2 bases and J shed 1 base, with 5 bases lying between them. From germline, CDR1 is SEHNR and CDR2 FQNEAQ (reference sequence). The CDR3 loop spans 13 amino acids. CDR3 loop: CASSLLGNTEAFF. The CDR3 nucleotides read TGTGCCAGCAGCTTATTAGGGAACACTGAAGCTTTCTTT. The full variable domain, with the rest looked up from reference TRBV7-9 and TRBJ1-1, is DTGVSQNPRHKITKRGQNVTFRCDPISEHNRLYWYRQTLGQGPEFLTYFQNEAQLEKSRLLSDRFSAERPKGSFSTLEIQRTEQGDSAMYLCASSLLGNTEAFFGQGTRLTVV.

The J gene is TRBJ1-6, the V gene TRBV9, with 7 positions matching TRBD1. Per the germline V gene, CDR1 is SGDLS and CDR2 is YYNGEE. This CDR3 spans 18 amino acids. With 3 bases clipped from V and 8 bases from J, the junction kept 17 bases outside the gene matches. CDR3 coding DNA: TGTGCCAGCAGCGCCAGGGGTGAAGGGGGCCTGGTGGATTCACCCCTCCACTTT. Translating it yields CASSARGEGGLVDSPLHF.

V usage is TRBV29-1 and J usage is TRBJ2-1, with 10 positions matching TRBD1. Germline V gene sequence: CDR1 SQVTM, CDR2 ANQGSEA. The length of the CDR3 is 13 residues. With 7 bases clipped from V and 7 bases from J, the junction kept 7 bases outside the gene matches. CDR3 nucleotides: TGCAGCGCCCGGACAGGGGGGAATAATGAGCAGTTCTTC. Protein sequence: CSARTGGNNEQFF.

This rearrangement joins TRBV7-2 to TRBJ1-1, with D perhaps matching TRBD1 (6 bases). Trimming cost V 1 base and J 1 base, with 7 bases left between them. The germline V gene encodes CDR1 SGHTA and CDR2 FQGNSA. CDR3 length equals 14 residues. Here the CDR3 DNA reads TGTGCCAGCAGCTTAGGGGGGCGGAACACTGAAGCTTTCTTT. Protein product: CASSLGGRNTEAFF.

The chain carries TRBV6-1 and TRBJ1-2; 7 bases are shared with TRBD1. V was clipped by 8 bases and J by 6 bases; unmatched bases: 12. The CDR3 runs 14 residues. Germline V lookup: CDR1 MNHNS, CDR2 SASEGT. CDR3: CASVPPGQLNGYTF. For the CDR3, the DNA is TGTGCCAGCGTACCCCCGGGACAGCTTAATGGCTACACCTTC.

In DNA form, the CDR3 reads TGTGCCAGCAGTGAATTGCGGGGCGGGGAGCTGTTTTTT. This translates into CASSELRGGELFF. The chain uses TRBV6-1 and TRBJ2-2, with D tentatively TRBD2 (6 bases). V was shortened by 2 bases and J by 7 bases, with 8 bases between the two germline ends. The CDR3 is 13 amino acids. Per germline, CDR1 MNHNS and CDR2 SASEGT.

This clone was observed once. The V and J genes are TRBV6-1 and TRBJ1-4; D gene uncertain. The ends were cut back, 3 bases at V and 8 bases at J, with 13 bases in the middle. The CDR3 spans 14 residues. Germline CDR1 is MNHNS and CDR2 is SASEGT. This CDR3 reads CASSDVRSNEKLFF. The CDR3, as DNA: TGTGCCAGCAGTGACGTGCGCTCCAACGAAAAACTGTTTTTT.

This chain uses TRBV7-8 with TRBJ1-6, with D possibly TRBD1 on 5 matching bases. The CDR3 is made up of 15 amino acids. Trimming stripped 1 base from V and 7 bases from J, with 11 bases between. CDR1 is SGHVS, CDR2 FQNEAQ, per germline. The CDR3 loop is CASSLGARANSPLHF. In DNA form, the CDR3 reads TGTGCCAGCAGCTTAGGGGCCAGGGCCAATTCACCCCTCCACTTT.

This clone is a singleton in its sample. This rearrangement joins TRBV5-8 to TRBJ2-5; TRBD2 matches 8 bases. The V and J ends lost 4 bases and 5 bases, in that order; junction bases with no gene match: 13. Per germline, CDR1 SGHTS and CDR2 YDEGEE. CDR3 length: 16 residues. The CDR3 loop reads CASSPTGGGPGETQYF. CDR3 coding DNA: TGTGCCAGCAGCCCTACGGGGGGGGGTCCGGGTGAGACCCAGTACTTC.

This chain links TRBV28 with TRBJ1-2; a possible D gene is TRBD1 (5 bases). Trimming took off 5 bases at V and 4 bases at J, with 17 bases between the two ends. Germline lookup yields CDR1 MDHEN and CDR2 SYDVKM. CDR3 size: 15 residues. CDR3 DNA sequence: TGTGCCAGCAGTCCCAGCCCCGAAGGGACCTATGGCTACACCTTC. Its protein product is CASSPSPEGTYGYTF.

The J gene is TRBJ2-5, the V gene TRBV2; 9 nucleotides agree with TRBD1. The CDR3 sequence is 14 residues long. Trimming took 8 bases from V and 7 from J; bases not matched to a gene: 11. CDR1 is SNHLY and CDR2 is FYNNEI in the germline V gene. The chain's CDR3 is CASYRDRVRGTQYF. The CDR3 DNA follows: TGTGCCAGCTACCGGGACAGGGTGAGAGGGACCCAGTACTTC.

CDR3 DNA: TGTGCCAGCAGCCGCTCCGATCAGGGGCGGCATTCACCCCTCCACTTT. Protein sequence: CASSRSDQGRHSPLHF. The chain couples TRBV9 to TRBJ1-6, with D perhaps TRBD1 (6 bases). The CDR3 is made up of 16 amino acids. Trimming shortened V by 4 bases and J by 8 bases, and 19 bases separated the two germline ends. CDR1 and CDR2 from the germline V gene are SGDLS and YYNGEE.

This sequence joins TRBV11-2 and TRBJ1-6; the match to TRBD1 covers 7 bases. The CDR3 has 17 amino acids. Germline V gives CDR1 SGHAT, CDR2 FQNNGV. Losses at the gene ends were 1 base for V and 9 bases for J; bases not matched to a gene: 12. CDR3 coding DNA: TGTGCCAGCAGCTTAGCTAGCCCGGGACAGTCTTTTTCACCCCTCCACTTT. Translation: CASSLASPGQSFSPLHF. The complete variable domain, with remaining parts taken from reference TRBV11-2 and TRBJ1-6, reads EAGVAQSPRYKIIEKRQSVAFWCNPISGHATLYWYQQILGQGPKLLIQFQNNGVVDDSQLPKDRFSAERLKGVDSTLKIQPAKLEDSAVYLCASSLASPGQSFSPLHFGNGTRLTVT.

The rearrangement links TRBV6-5 to TRBJ2-3, with D uncertain. From germline, CDR1 is MNHEY and CDR2 SVGAGI. V dropped 4 bases and J dropped 7 bases, with 6 bases sitting between them. The CDR3 contains 11 residues. The DNA of the CDR3 is TGTGCCAGCAGTTTCGGTAATACGCAGTATTTT. This gives the protein CASSFGNTQYF.

The rearrangement uses TRBV6-6 and TRBJ1-2; D ambiguous. CDR1 is MNHNY and CDR2 is SVGAGI in the germline V gene (reference sequence). The V end lost 7 bases, the J end lost 2 bases, and 14 bases lay between the germline ends. The CDR3 has 14 amino acids. In nucleotides, the CDR3 is TGTGCCAGCAACACCCCGGTGGAGAACTATGGCTACACCTTC. It yields the protein CASNTPVENYGYTF.

This chain joins TRBV6-5 and TRBJ1-6; D is undetermined. This CDR3 comprises 15 residues. Deletions cut 2 bases from V and 4 bases from J, with 9 bases between. CDR1 and CDR2 from the germline V gene are MNHEY and SVGAGI. The CDR3 spells CASSYDSGYNSPLHF. CDR3 coding DNA: TGTGCCAGCAGTTACGACTCGGGTTATAATTCACCCCTCCACTTT.

The rearrangement joins TRBV7-8 to TRBJ2-4; D is possibly TRBD2 (5 bases). With 1 base removed from V and 6 bases from J, the gap between germline ends came to 10 bases. This CDR3 region has 14 residues. Germline CDR1 and CDR2: SGHVS and FQNEAQ. The CDR3 protein is CASSLEEVRNIQYF. CDR3 in DNA: TGTGCCAGCAGCTTAGAGGAGGTCAGAAACATTCAGTACTTC.